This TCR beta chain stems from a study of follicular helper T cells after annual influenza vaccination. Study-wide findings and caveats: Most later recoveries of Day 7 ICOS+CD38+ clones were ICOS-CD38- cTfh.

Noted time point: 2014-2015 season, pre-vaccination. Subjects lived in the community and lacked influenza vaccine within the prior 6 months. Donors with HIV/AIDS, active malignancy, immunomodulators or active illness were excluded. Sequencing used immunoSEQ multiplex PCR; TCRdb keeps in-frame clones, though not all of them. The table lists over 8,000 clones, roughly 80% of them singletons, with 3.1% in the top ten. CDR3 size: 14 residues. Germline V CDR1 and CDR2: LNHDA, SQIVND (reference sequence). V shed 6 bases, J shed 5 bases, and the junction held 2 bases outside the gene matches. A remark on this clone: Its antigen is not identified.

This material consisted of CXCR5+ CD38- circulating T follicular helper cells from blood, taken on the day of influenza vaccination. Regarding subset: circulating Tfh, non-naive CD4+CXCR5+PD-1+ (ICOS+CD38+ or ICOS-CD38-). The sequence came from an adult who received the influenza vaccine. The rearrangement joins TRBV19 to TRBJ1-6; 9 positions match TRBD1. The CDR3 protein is CASRTGGNNSPLHF. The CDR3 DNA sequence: TGTGCCAGTAGGACAGGGGGAAATAATTCACCCCTCCACTTT. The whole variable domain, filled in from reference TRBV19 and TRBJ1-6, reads DGGITQSPKYLFRKEGQNVTLSCEQNLNHDAMYWYRQDPGQGLRLIYYSQIVNDFQKGDIAEGYSVSREKKESFPLTVTSAQKNPTAFYLCASRTGGNNSPLHFGNGTRLTVT.